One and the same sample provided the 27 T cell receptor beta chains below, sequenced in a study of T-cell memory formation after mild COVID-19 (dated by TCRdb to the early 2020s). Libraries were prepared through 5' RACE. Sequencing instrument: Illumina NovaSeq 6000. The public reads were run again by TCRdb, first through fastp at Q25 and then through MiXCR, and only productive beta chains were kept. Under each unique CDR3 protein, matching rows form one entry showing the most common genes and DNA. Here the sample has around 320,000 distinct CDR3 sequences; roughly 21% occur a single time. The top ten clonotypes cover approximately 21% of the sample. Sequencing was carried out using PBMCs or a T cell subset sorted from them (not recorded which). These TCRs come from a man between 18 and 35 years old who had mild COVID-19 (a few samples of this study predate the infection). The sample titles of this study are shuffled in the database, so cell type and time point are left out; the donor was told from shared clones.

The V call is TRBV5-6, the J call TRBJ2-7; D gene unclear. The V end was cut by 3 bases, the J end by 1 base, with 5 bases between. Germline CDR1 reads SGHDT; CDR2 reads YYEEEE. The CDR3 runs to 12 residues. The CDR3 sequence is CASSSRSYEQYF. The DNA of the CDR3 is TGTGCCAGCAGCTCACGGTCCTACGAGCAGTACTTC.

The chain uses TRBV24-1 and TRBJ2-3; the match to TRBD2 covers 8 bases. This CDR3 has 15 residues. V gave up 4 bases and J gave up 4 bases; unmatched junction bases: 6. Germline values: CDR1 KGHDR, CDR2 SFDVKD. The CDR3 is CATSELWRGADTQYF. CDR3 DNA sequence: TGTGCCACCAGTGAACTCTGGCGGGGGGCAGATACGCAGTATTTT.

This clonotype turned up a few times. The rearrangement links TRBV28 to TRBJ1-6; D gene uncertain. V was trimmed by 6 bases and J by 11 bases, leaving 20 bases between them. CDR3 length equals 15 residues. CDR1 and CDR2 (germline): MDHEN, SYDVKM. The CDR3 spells CASSPATSGFTPLHF. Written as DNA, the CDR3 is TGTGCCAGCAGCCCCGCGACCTCGGGATTTACACCCCTCCACTTT.

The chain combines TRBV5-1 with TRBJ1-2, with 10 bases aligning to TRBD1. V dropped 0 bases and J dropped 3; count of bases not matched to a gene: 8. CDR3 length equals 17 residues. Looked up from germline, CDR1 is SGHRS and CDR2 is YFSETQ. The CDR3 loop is CASSLGDRGSQHYGYTF. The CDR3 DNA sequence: TGCGCCAGCAGCTTGGGGGACAGGGGAAGTCAGCACTATGGCTACACCTTC.

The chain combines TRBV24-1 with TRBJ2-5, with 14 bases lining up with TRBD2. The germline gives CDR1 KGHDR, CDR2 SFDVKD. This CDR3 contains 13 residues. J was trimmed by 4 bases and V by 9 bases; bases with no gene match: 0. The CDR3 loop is CATGTSGGETQYF. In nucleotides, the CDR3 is TGTGCCACCGGGACTAGCGGGGGAGAGACCCAGTACTTC.

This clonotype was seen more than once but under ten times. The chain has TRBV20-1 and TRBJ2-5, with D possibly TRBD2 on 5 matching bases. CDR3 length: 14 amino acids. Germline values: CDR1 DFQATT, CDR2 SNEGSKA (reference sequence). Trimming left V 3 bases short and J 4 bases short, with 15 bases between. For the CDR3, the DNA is TGCAGTGCTAGCCCGACGGGGTCGGCAGAGACCCAGTACTTC. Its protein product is CSASPTGSAETQYF.

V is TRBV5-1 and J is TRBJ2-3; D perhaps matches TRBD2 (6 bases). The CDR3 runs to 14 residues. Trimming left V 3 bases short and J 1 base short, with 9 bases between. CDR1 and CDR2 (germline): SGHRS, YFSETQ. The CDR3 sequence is CASSWGDRTDTQYF. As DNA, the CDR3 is TGCGCCAGCAGCTGGGGGGACCGCACAGATACGCAGTATTTT.

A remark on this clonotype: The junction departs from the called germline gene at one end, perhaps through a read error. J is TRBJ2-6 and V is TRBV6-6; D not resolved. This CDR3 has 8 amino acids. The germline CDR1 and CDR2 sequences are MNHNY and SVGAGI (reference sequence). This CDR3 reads CAASGTGF. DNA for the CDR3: TGTGCTGCCTCGGGCACCGGGTTC.

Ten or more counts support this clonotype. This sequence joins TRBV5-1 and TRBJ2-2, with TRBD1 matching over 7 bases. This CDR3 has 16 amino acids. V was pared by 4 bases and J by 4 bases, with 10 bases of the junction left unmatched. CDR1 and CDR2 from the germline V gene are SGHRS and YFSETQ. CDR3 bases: TGCGCCAGCAGCGGAACCGGGACAGTGAGCACCGGGGAGCTGTTTTTT. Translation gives CASSGTGTVSTGELFF.

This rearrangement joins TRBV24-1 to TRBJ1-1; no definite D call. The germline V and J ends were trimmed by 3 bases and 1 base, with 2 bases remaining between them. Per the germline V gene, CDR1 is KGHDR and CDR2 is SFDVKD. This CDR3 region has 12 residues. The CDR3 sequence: CATSDPNTEAFF. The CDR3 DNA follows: TGTGCCACCAGTGATCCGAACACTGAAGCTTTCTTT.

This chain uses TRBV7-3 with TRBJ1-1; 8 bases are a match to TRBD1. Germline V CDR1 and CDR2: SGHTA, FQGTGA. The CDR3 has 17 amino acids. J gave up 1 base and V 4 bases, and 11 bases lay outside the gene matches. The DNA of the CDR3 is TGTGCCAGCAGCTCTGCCAGTGCAGGGGGCACGAACACTGAAGCTTTCTTT. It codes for CASSSASAGGTNTEAFF.

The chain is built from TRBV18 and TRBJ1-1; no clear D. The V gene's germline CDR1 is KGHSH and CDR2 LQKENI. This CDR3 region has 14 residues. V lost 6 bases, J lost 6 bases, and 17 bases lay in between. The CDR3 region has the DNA TGTGCCAGCTCGATGGGGTTCGGGTTAGCTGAAGCTTTCTTT. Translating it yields CASSMGFGLAEAFF.

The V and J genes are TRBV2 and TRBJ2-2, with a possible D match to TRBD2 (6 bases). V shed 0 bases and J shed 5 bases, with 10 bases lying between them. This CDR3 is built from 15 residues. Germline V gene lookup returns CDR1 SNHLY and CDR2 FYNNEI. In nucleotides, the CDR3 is TGTGCCAGCAGTGAAGCGGTGGGGAGGACCGGGGAGCTGTTTTTT. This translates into CASSEAVGRTGELFF.

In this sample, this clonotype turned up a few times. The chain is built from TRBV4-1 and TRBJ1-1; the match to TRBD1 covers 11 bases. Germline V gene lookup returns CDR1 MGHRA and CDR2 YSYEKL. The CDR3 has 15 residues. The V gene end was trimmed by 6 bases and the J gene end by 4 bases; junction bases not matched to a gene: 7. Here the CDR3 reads CASRSIGTGGTEAFF. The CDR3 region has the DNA TGCGCCAGCAGAAGTATCGGGACAGGGGGCACTGAAGCTTTCTTT.

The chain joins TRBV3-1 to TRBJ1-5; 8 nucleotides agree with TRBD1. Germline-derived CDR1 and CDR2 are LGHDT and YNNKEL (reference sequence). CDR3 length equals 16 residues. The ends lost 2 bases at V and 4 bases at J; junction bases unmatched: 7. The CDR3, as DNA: TGTGCCAGCAGCCAATCAGGGGGCGCGGGGAATCAGCCCCAGCATTTT. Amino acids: CASSQSGGAGNQPQHF.

The CDR3 region is CASSLLQRRGTDTQYF. The CDR3 bases are TGTGCCAGCAGCTTACTTCAGCGGAGAGGCACAGATACGCAGTATTTT. The rearrangement links TRBV7-9 to TRBJ2-3; tentative D call: TRBD2 (5 bases). Germline V gives CDR1 SEHNR, CDR2 FQNEAQ (reference sequence). The ends were cut back, 2 bases at V and 1 base at J, with 13 bases in the middle. The CDR3 is 16 residues long.

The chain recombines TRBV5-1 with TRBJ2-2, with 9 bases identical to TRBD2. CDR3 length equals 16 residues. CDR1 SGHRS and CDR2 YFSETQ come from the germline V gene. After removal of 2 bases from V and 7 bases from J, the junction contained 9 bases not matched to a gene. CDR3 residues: CASSFVAGVTNGELFF. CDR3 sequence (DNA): TGCGCCAGCAGCTTCGTAGCGGGGGTCACCAACGGGGAGCTGTTTTTT.

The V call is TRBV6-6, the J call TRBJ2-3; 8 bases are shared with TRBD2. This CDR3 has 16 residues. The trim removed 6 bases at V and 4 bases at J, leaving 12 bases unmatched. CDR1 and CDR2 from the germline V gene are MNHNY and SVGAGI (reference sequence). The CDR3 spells CASSTPRTSWPDTQYF. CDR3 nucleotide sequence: TGTGCCAGCAGCACCCCCCGGACTAGCTGGCCAGATACGCAGTATTTT.

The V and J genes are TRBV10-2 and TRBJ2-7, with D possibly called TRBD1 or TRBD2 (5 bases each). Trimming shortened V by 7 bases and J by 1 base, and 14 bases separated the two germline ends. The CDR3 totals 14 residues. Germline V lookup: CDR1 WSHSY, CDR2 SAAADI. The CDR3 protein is CASNPGPGSYEQYV. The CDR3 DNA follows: TGCGCCAGCAATCCGGGACCCGGATCCTACGAGCAGTACGTC.

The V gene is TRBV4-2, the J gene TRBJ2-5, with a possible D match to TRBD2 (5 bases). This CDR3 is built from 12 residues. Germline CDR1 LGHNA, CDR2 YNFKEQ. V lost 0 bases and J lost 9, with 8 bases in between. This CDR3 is CASSQEARAQYF. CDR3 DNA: TGTGCCAGCAGCCAAGAAGCGAGGGCCCAGTACTTC.

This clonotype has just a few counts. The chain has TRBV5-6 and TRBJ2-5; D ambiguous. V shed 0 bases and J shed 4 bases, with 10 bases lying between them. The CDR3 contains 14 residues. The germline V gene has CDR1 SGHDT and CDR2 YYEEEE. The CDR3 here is CASSLEVGRETQYF. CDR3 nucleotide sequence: TGTGCCAGCAGCTTGGAGGTAGGACGAGAGACCCAGTACTTC.

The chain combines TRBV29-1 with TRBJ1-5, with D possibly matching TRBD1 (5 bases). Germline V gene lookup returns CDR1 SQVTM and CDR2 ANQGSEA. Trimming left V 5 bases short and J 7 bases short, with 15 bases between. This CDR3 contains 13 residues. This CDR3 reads CSVRKGLGQPQHF. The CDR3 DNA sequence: TGCAGCGTTCGGAAGGGGTTAGGGCAGCCCCAGCATTTT.

The CDR3 loop is CASSSDDWTEAFF. Written as DNA, the CDR3 is TGTGCCAGCAGCTCGGACGACTGGACTGAAGCTTTCTTT. The chain couples TRBV7-9 to TRBJ1-1, with D unresolved. Germline lookup yields CDR1 SEHNR and CDR2 FQNEAQ (reference sequence). The CDR3 is made up of 13 amino acids. V shed 4 bases and J shed 5 bases, with 11 bases lying between them.

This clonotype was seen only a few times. The CDR3 region has the DNA TGCGCCAGCAGCCGCCCTAACCCTTCCACCGGGGAGCTGTTTTTT. Encoded protein: CASSRPNPSTGELFF. V and J are TRBV5-1 and TRBJ2-2; D remains unclear. The CDR3 is made up of 15 amino acids. Looked up from germline, CDR1 is SGHRS and CDR2 is YFSETQ. Between the trimmed V and J ends, which lost 4 bases and 4 bases, there was a span of 14 bases.

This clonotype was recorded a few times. The CDR3 here is CASSQTHSGYYNEQFF. CDR3 DNA: TGCGCCAGCAGCCAAACTCATAGCGGATACTACAATGAGCAGTTCTTC. J is TRBJ2-1 and V is TRBV4-3, with D possibly TRBD2 on 6 matching bases. The germline gives CDR1 LGHNA, CDR2 YSLEER. Trimming took off 2 bases at V and 3 bases at J, with 14 bases between the two ends. The CDR3 spans 16 residues.

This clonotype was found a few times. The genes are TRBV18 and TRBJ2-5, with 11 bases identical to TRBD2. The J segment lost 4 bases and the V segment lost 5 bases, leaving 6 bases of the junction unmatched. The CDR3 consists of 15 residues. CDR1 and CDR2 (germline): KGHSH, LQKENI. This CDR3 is CASSSGTSGPETQYF. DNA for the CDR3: TGTGCCAGCTCATCCGGGACTAGCGGTCCAGAGACCCAGTACTTC.

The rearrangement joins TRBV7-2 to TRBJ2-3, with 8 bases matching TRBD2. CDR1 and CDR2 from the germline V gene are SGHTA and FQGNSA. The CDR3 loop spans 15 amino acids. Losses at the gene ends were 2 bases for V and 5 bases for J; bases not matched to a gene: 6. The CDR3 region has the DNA TGTGCCAGCAGCTTATACGGGGGGGCGGGAGATACGCAGTATTTT. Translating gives CASSLYGGAGDTQYF.